This T cell receptor beta chain was identified during a study of blood T cell repertoires in COVID-19. Study-level background: In each case, the material was cDNA or gDNA derived from T cells, B-cell-depleted T cells, or PBMCs.

Germline CDR1 is SEHNR and CDR2 is FQNEAQ (reference sequence). The CDR3 is 19 amino acids. Losses at the gene ends were 5 bases for V and 0 bases for J; bases not matched to a gene: 14. Profiling relied on immunoSEQ multiplex PCR, and the TCRdb table lists in-frame clones only, not all of them. This sample yields roughly 250,000 clones, of which 80% to 90% are seen a single time; about 4.1% belongs to the top ten. This clonotype was sampled from a woman in her 30s who had recovered from COVID-19. The rearrangement links TRBV7-9 to TRBJ2-4; 9 positions agree with TRBD2. The source material was PBMCs or T cells enriched from blood (not recorded which). In DNA, the CDR3 is TGTGCCAGCAGCGGGGCCTGGGAGCGGGGGGCCGTAGCCAAAAACATTCAGTACTTC. This translates into CASSGAWERGAVAKNIQYF.